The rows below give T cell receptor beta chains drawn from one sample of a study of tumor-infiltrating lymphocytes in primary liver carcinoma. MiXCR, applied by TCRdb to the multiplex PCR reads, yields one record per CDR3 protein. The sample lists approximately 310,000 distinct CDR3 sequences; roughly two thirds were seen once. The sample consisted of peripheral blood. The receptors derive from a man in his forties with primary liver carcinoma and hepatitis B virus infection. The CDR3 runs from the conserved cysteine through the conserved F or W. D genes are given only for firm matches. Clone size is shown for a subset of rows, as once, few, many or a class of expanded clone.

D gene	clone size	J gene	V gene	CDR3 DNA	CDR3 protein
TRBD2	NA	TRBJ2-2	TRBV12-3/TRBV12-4	TGTGCCAGCAGTTTTCTAGGGAAGGGAGGGCCGTTTTTT	CASSFLGKGGPFF
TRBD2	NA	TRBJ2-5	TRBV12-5	TGTGCTAGTGGCCCAGGGACTAGCGGGAGGGAAAGAGCTGCTCAAGCGACCCAGTACTTC	CASGPGTSGRERAAQATQYF
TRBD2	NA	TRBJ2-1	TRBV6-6	TGCGCCAGCAGTTACGCTAGCGGGAGTTACGATGAGCAGTTCTTC	CASSYASGSYDEQFF
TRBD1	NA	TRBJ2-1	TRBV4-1	TGCGCCAGCGGCCAGAGAGCGTCCGGGACAGTCATTTACAATGAGCAGTTCTTC	CASGQRASGTVIYNEQFF
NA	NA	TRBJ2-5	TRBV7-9	TGTGTCAGCAGCTTAGCTTCGTACCAAGAGACCCAGTACTTC	CVSSLASYQETQYF
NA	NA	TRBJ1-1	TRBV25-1	TGTGCCAGCAGTGATGGTAAGTGGACTGAAGCTTTCTTT	CASSDGKWTEAFF
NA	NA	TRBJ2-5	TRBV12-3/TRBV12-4	TGCGCCAGCAGTCGCGGACGGCTCCAAGAGATCCAGTACTTC	CASSRGRLQEIQYF
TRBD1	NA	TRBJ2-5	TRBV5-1	TGCGCCAGCAGCTTGCAGAACAGGGGGTTTGAAGAGACCCAGTACTTC	CASSLQNRGFEETQYF
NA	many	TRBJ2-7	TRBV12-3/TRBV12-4	TGTGCCAGCAGTTTAGTCAGGGTATCCTACGAGCAGTACTTC	CASSLVRVSYEQYF
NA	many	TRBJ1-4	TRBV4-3	TGCGCCAGCAGCCAAGTAGCCGGGATTGGGGAAAAACTGTTTTTT	CASSQVAGIGEKLFF
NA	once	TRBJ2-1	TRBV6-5	TGTGTCAGCAGGACCTCCGTTGAGCTGTTCTTC	CVSRTSVELFF
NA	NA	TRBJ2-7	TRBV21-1	TGTGCCAGCGCATTACTCCTGACCCCGGGACTAGTTTCGTTCGAGCAGTACTTC	CASALLLTPGLVSFEQYF
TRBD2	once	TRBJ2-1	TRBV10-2	TGCGCCGGCAGTGACTCGAGACTAGCCGGCAATGAGCAGTTCTTC	CAGSDSRLAGNEQFF